This TCR beta chain comes out of a study of T cell repertoires in cytomegalovirus infection. Study summary: Epitope selection comprised recently identified HLA-C-restricted CMV epitopes and well-studied HLA-B-restricted CMV epitopes.

General observations from the study: CMV-specific HLA-C-restricted TCR beta clonotypes dominated the ex vivo response.

TCRdb called the reads again in MiXCR, with one record for every CDR3 protein. The sample has about 71,000 distinct CDR3 sequences; roughly 20% are singletons. CDR3 length: 14 amino acids. V gave up 5 bases and J gave up 4 bases; unmatched junction bases: 4. A note on this clonotype: Its target is unknown.

Material: CD8+ T cells from cultured PBMCs, obtained from culture after CMV antigen stimulation. The rearrangement joins TRBV12-3 or TRBV12-4 to TRBJ2-3; 9 bases agree with TRBD2. The clonotype comes from a human donor in good health (CMV status not recorded). Some clones in this sample may be carry-over from other donors' samples. The CDR3 DNA follows: TGTGCCAGCAGTCCAGGGACTAGCCCAGATACGCAGTATTTT. This codes for CASSPGTSPDTQYF.